This TCR beta chain was sequenced in a study of OX40 agonist ivuxolimab in advanced cancers. Regarding the complete study: The costimulatory receptor OX40 (CD134) was targeted by ivuxolimab, a fully human IgG2 agonistic monoclonal antibody. Peripheral TCRbeta sequencing aimed to test whether ivuxolimab altered TCR sequence diversity and caused clonal T-cell expansion. Intravenous ivuxolimab was administered to patients every 2 weeks at six dose levels: 0.01, 0.1, 0.3, 1.5, 3 and 10 mg/kg. The paper reports the monotherapy dose-escalation portion (N of about 47 patients) of the phase I ivuxolimab trial. Partial responses occurred in three dose-escalation patients, of whom one had hepatocellular carcinoma and two had cutaneous melanoma. In the dose-escalation cohort, 70% to 90% of patients were male, and the mean age was approximately 60 years with a range of about 20 to 79. Patients were allowed to have had prior anti-PD-1, anti-PD-L1 or anti-CTLA-4 therapy, and 40% of the dose-escalation patients had been treated with checkpoint inhibitors. Among the roughly 52 dose-escalation patients, around 20 had hepatocellular carcinoma, approximately 15 melanoma, 9 renal cell carcinoma and 9 head and neck cancer.

A word on this clone: No cognate antigen has been identified for it. No base quality values were provided; no much bigger clone lies one nucleotide off.

The paper as a whole reports these results and caveats: After ivuxolimab, more expanded clones were found on average in CD8+ T cells than in CD4+ T cells. Antigen specificity was not determined for the clonally expanded peripheral T cells. Low levels of normalized T-cell clonal expansion were also seen in some patients who did not respond. At doses from 0.1 to 3.0 mg/kg, clonal expansion was seen in both CD4+ and CD8+ blood T cells between baseline and week 6. In partial responders in the 0.1-3.0 mg/kg groups, normalized peripheral clonal expansion was found to be among the lowest, especially among CD8+ T cells.

The trial excluded patients who had a history of autoimmune disease or who were on systemic immunosuppression. In every dose cohort, peripheral blood was drawn for TCR sequencing at baseline, cycle 4 day 1, and cycle 7 day 1. Samples were obtained from an open-label, multicenter, first-in-human phase I dose-escalation trial of ivuxolimab. Adults with locally advanced or metastatic melanoma, renal cell, hepatocellular, or head and neck squamous cell carcinoma were enrolled in the trial. Before TCR sequencing, CD4+ and CD8+ T cells were separately sorted from peripheral blood. For sequencing of the TCRbeta CDR3 region, genomic DNA was extracted from the sorted cells. TCRbeta CDR3 regions were sequenced using the immunoSEQ Assay. In TCRdb, the immuneACCESS table is reduced to in-frame sequences with V and J assigned. These tables do not hold every clone; where another copy was compared, an unresolved V gene accounts for under half, and the others remain unexplained. The sample yields 71,000 or so clones; about 86% were counted once. The ten largest make up around 0.99% of the sample.

Cut back by 6 bases and 7 bases, the V and J ends lie 18 bases apart. The CDR3 goes from the cysteine to the phenylalanine over 15 residues. Only CDR3 DNA remains: 45 bases, in frame from the first base. CDR1 and CDR2 (MDHEN, SYDVKM) derive from the germline V gene. This TCR came from an adult with an advanced solid tumor such as melanoma, head and neck, liver or kidney cancer. The sample consisted of CD4+ or CD8+ T cells sorted from blood, taken in a trial of the OX40 agonist ivuxolimab. Recombination linked TRBV28 to TRBJ2-2; the D segment could be TRBD2, given 6 matching bases. The nucleotide sequence is TGTGCCAGCAGAGACCCCATCCGGGAGAACGGGGAGCTGTTTTTT. Its translation is CASRDPIRENGELFF.